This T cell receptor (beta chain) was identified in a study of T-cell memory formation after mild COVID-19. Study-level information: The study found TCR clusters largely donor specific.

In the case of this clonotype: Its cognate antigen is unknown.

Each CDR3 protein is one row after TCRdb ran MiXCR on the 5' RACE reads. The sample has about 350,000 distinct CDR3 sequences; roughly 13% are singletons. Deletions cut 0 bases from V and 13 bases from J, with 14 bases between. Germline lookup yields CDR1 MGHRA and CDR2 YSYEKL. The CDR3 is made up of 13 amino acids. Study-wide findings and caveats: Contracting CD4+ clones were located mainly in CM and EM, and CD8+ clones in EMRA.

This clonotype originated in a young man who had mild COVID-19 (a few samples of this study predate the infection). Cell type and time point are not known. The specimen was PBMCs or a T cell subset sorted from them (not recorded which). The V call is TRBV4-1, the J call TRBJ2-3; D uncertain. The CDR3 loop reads CASSQDGIKTEYF. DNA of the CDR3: TGCGCCAGCAGCCAAGATGGCATTAAAACGGAGTATTTT.